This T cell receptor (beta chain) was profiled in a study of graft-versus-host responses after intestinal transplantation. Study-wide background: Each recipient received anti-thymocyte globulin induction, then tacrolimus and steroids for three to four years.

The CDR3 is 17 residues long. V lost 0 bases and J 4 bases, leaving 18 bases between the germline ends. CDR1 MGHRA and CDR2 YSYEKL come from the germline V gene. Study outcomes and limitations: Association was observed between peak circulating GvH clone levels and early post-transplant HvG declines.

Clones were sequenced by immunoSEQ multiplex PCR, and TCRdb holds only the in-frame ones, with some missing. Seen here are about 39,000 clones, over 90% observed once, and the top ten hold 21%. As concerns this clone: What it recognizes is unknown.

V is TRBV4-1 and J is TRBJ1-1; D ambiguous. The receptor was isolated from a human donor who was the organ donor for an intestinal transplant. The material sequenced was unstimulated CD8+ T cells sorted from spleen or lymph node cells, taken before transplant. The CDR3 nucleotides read TGCGCCAGCAGCCAAGAACCGATCTACCCAGCCTTCACTGAAGCTTTCTTT. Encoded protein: CASSQEPIYPAFTEAFF.